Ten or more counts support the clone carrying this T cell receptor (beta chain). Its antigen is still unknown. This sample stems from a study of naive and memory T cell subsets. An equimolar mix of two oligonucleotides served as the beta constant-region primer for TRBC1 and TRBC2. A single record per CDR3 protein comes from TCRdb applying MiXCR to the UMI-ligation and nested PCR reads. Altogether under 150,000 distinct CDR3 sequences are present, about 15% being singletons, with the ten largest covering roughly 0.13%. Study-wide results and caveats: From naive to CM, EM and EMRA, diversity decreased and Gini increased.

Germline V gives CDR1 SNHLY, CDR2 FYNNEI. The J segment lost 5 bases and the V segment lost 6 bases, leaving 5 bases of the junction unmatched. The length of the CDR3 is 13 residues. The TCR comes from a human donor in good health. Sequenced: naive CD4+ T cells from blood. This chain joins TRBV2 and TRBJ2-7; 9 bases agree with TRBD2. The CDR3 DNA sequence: TGTGCCAGCAGCCCAGCGGGAGGAGACGAGCAGTACTTC. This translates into CASSPAGGDEQYF.